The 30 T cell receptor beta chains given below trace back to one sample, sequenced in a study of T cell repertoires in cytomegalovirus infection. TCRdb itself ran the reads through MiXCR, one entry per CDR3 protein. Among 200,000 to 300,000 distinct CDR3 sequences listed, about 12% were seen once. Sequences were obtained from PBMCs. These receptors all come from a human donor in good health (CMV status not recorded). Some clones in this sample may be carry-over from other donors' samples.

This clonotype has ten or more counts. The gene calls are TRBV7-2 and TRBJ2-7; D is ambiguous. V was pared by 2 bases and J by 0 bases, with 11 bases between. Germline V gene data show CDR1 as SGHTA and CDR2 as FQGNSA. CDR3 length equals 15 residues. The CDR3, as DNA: TGTGCCAGCAGCTTAAACTTTTCTCCCTCCTACGAGCAGTACTTC. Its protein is CASSLNFSPSYEQYF.

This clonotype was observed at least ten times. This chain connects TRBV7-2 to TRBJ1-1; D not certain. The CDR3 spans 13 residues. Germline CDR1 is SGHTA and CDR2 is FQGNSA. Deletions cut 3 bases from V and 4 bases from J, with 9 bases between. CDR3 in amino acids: CASSFGEGTEAFF. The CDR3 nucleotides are TGTGCCAGCAGCTTTGGGGAGGGCACTGAAGCTTTCTTT.

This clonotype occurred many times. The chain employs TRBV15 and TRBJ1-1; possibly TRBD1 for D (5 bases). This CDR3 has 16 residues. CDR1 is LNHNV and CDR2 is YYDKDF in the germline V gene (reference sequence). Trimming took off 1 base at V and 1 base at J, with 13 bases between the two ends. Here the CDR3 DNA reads TGTGCCACCAGCAGAGCATGGGGCGCGACGAACACTGAAGCTTTCTTT. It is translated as CATSRAWGATNTEAFF.

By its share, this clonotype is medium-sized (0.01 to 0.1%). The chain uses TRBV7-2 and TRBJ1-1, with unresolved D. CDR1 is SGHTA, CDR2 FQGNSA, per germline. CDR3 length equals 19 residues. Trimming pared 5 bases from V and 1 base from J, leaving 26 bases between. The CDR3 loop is CASSLMTFKATPSNTEAFF. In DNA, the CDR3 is TGTGCCAGCAGCCTAATGACCTTCAAGGCTACACCCTCGAACACTGAAGCTTTCTTT. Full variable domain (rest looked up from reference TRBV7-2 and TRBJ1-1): GAGVSQSPSNKVTEKGKDVELRCDPISGHTALYWYRQSLGQGLEFLIYFQGNSAPDKSGLPSDRFSAERTGGSVSTLTIQRTQQEDSAVYLCASSLMTFKATPSNTEAFFGQGTRLTVV.

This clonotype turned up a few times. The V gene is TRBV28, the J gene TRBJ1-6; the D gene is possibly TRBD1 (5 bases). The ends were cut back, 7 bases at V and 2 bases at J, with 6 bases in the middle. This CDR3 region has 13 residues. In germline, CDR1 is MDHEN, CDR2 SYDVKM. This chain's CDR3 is CASKGTYNSPLHF. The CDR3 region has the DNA TGTGCCAGCAAGGGGACCTATAATTCACCCCTCCACTTT.

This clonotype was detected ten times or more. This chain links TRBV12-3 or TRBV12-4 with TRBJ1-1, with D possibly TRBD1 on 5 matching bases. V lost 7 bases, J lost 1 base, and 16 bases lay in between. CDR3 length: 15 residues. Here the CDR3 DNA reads TGTGCCAGCACCAGGACACCTAGGACGAACACTGAAGCTTTCTTT. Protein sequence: CASTRTPRTNTEAFF.

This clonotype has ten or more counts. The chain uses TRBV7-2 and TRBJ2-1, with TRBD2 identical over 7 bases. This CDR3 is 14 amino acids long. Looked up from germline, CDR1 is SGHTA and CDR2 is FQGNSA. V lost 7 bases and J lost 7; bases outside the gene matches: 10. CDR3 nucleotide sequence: TGTGCCAGCACCCCCCCAAGGGGAGGGAATGAGCAGTTCTTC. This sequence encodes CASTPPRGGNEQFF.

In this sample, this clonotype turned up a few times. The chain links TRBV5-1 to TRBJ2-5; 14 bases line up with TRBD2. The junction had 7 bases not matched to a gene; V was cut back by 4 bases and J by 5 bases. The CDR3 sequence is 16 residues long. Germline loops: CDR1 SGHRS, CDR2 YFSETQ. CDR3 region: CASSPRLAGGRETQYF. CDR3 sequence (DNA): TGCGCCAGCAGCCCCCGACTAGCGGGAGGGAGGGAGACCCAGTACTTC.

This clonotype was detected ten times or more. The CDR3: CASSLEPDRTVYGYTF. The CDR3 coding sequence is TGTGCCAGCAGCTTAGAACCCGACCGGACGGTGTATGGCTACACCTTC. The J gene is TRBJ1-2, the V gene TRBV7-8; D remains ambiguous. CDR3 length equals 16 residues. Per germline, CDR1 SGHVS and CDR2 FQNEAQ. V was cut by 1 base and J by 5 bases, with 17 bases left in between. The full variable domain, its missing parts supplied by reference TRBV7-8 and TRBJ1-2, is GAGVSQSPRYKVAKRGQDVALRCDPISGHVSLFWYQQALGQGPEFLTYFQNEAQLDKSGLPSDRFFAERPEGSVSTLKIQRTQQEDSAVYLCASSLEPDRTVYGYTFGSGTRLTVV.

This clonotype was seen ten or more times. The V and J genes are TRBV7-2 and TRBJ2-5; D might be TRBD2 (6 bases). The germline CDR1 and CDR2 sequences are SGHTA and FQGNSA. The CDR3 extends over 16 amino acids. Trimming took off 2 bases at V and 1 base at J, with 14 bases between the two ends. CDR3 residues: CASSLTGGASQETQYF. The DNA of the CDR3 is TGTGCCAGCAGCTTAACGGGCGGGGCCAGCCAAGAGACCCAGTACTTC.

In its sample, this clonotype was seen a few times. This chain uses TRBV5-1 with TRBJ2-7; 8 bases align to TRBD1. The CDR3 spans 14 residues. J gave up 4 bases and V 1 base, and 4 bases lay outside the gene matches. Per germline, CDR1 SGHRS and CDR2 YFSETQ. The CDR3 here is CASSLYTGGYEQYF. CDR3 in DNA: TGCGCCAGCAGCTTGTATACAGGGGGATACGAGCAGTACTTC. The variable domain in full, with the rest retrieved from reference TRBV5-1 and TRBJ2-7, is KAGVTQTPRYLIKTRGQQVTLSCSPISGHRSVSWYQQTPGQGLQFLFEYFSETQRNKGNFPGRFSGRQFSNSRSEMNVSTLELGDSALYLCASSLYTGGYEQYFGPGTRLTVT.

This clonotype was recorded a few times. The CDR3 nucleotides are TGTGCCACCCTTTCTGGAAGGAGGGCAGATACGCAGTATTTT. This translates into CATLSGRRADTQYF. The chain recombines TRBV19 with TRBJ2-3; weak D call: TRBD2 (6 bases). Trimming shortened V by 10 bases and J by 4 bases, and 18 bases separated the two germline ends. This CDR3 contains 14 residues. Germline lookup yields CDR1 LNHDA and CDR2 SQIVND (reference sequence). Full variable domain (missing parts from reference TRBV19 and TRBJ2-3): DGGITQSPKYLFRKEGQNVTLSCEQNLNHDAMYWYRQDPGQGLRLIYYSQIVNDFQKGDIAEGYSVSREKKESFPLTVTSAQKNPTAFYLCATLSGRRADTQYFGPGTRLTVL.

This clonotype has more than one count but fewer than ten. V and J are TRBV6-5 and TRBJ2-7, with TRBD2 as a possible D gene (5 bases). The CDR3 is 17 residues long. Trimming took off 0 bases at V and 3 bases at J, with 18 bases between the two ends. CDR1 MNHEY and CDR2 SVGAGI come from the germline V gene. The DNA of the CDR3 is TGTGCCAGCAGTTACTCCTTCCGGGCAGATCGGGGCTACGAGCAGTACTTC. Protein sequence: CASSYSFRADRGYEQYF.

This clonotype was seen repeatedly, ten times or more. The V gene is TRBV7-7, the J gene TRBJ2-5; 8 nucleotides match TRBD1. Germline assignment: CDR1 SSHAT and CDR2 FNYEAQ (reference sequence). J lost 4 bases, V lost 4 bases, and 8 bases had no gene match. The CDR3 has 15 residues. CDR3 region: CASSSGTGRLETQYF. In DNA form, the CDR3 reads TGTGCCAGCAGCTCAGGGACAGGAAGGCTAGAGACCCAGTACTTC.

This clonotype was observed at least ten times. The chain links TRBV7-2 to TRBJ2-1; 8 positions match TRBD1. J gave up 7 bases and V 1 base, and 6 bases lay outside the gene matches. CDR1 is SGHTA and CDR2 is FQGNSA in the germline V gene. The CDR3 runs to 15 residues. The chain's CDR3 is CASSLVRGLGNEQFF. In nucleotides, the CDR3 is TGTGCCAGCAGCTTAGTCAGGGGGCTTGGGAATGAGCAGTTCTTC.

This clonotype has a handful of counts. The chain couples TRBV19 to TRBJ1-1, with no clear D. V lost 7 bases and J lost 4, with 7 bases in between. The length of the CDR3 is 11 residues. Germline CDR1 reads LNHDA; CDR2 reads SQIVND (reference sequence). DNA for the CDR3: TGTGCCAGTACCGAGCGCACTGAAGCTTTCTTT. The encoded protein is CASTERTEAFF.

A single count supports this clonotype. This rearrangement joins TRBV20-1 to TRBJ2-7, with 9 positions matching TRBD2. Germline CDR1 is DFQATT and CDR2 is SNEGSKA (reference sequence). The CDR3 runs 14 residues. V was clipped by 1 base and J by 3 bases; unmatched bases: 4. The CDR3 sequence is CSARVDSGGYEQYF. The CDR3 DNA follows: TGCAGTGCTAGAGTGGATAGCGGGGGCTACGAGCAGTACTTC.

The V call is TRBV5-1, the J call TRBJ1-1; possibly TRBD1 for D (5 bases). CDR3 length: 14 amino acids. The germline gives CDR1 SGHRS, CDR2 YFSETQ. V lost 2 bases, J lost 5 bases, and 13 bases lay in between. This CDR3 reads CASSLGLGVTEAFF. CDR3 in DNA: TGCGCCAGCAGCTTAGGTTTAGGGGTGACTGAAGCTTTCTTT.

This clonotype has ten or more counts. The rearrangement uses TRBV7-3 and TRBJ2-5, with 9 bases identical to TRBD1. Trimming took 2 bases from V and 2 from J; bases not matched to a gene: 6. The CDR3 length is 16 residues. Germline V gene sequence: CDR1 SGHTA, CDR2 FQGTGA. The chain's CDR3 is CASSLAGTGRQETQYF. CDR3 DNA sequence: TGTGCCAGCAGCTTAGCCGGGACAGGGCGGCAAGAGACCCAGTACTTC. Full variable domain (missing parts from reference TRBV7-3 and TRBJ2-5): GAGVSQTPSNKVTEKGKYVELRCDPISGHTALYWYRQSLGQGPEFLIYFQGTGAADDSGLPNDRFFAVRPEGSVSTLKIQRTERGDSAVYLCASSLAGTGRQETQYFGPGTRLLVL.

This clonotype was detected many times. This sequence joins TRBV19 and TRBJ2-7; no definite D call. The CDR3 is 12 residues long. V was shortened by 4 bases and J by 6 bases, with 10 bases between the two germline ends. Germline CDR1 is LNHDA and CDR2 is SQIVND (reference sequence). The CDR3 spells CASSTSPGEQYF. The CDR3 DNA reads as TGTGCCAGTAGTACCTCGCCCGGCGAGCAGTACTTC.

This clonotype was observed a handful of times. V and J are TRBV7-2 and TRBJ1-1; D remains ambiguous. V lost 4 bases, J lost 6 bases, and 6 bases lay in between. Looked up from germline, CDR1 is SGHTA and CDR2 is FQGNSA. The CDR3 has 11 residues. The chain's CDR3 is CASSSQSEAFF. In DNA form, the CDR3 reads TGTGCCAGCAGCTCCCAATCTGAAGCTTTCTTT.

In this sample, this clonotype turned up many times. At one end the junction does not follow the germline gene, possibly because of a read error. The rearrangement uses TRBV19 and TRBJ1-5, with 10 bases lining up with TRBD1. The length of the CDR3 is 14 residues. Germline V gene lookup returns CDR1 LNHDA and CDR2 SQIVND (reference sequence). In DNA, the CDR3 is TGTGCCAGTAGTCGAACCGCCGGGACAGGGGCCTTTTTTTTT. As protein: CASSRTAGTGAFFF.

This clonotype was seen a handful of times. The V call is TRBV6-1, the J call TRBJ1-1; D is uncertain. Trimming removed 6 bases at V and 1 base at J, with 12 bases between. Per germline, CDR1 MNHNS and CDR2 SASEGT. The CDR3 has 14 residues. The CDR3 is CASSLLQRNTEAFF. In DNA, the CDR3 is TGTGCCAGCAGCCTACTCCAACGGAACACTGAAGCTTTCTTT.

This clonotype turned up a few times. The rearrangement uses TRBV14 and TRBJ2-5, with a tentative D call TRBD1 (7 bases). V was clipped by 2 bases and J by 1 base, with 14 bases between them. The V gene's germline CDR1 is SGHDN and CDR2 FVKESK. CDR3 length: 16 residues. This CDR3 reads CASSQLGGQTQETQYF. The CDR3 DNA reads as TGTGCCAGCAGCCAACTGGGGGGACAGACCCAAGAGACCCAGTACTTC.

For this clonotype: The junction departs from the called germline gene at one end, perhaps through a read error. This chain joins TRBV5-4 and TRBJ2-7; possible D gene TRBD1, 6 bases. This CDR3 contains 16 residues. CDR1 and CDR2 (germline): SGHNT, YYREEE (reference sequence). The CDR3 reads CASSPPRQGSSFEQYF. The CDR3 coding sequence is TGTGCCAGCAGCCCCCCGAGGCAGGGGAGCTCCTTCGAGCAGTACTTC. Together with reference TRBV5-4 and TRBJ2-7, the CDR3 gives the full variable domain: ETGVTQSPTHLIKTRGQQVTLRCSSQSGHNTVSWYQQALGQGPQFIFQYYREEENGRGNFPPRFSGLQFPNYSSELNVNALELDDSALYLCASSPPRQGSSFEQYFGPGTRLTVT.

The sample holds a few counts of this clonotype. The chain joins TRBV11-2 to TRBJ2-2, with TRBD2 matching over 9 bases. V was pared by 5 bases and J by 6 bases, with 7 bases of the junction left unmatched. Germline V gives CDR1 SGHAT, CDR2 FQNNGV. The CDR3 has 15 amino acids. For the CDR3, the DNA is TGTGCCAGCAGCCGCGGGGGGGCCATCGCCGGGGAGCTGTTTTTT. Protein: CASSRGGAIAGELFF.

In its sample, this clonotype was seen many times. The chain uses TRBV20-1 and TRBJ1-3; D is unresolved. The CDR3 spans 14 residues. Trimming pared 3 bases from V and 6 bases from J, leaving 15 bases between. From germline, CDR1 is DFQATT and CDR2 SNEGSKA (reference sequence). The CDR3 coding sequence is TGCAGTGCTAGGTCTCCGACTATAGCAAACACCATATATTTT. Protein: CSARSPTIANTIYF.

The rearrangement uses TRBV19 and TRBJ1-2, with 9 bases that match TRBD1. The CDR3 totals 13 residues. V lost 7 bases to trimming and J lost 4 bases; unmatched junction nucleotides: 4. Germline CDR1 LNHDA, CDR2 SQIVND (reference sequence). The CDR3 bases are TGTGCCAGTACAACGGGACAGGGCTATGGCTACACCTTC. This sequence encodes CASTTGQGYGYTF. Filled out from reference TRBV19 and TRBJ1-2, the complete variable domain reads DGGITQSPKYLFRKEGQNVTLSCEQNLNHDAMYWYRQDPGQGLRLIYYSQIVNDFQKGDIAEGYSVSREKKESFPLTVTSAQKNPTAFYLCASTTGQGYGYTFGSGTRLTVV.

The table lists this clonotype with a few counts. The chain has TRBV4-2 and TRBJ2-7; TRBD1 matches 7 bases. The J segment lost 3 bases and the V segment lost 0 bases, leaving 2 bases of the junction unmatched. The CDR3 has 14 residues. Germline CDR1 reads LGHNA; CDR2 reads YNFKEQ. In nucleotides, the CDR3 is TGTGCCAGCAGCCAAGATCCAGGGGGCTACGAGCAGTACTTC. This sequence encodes CASSQDPGGYEQYF.

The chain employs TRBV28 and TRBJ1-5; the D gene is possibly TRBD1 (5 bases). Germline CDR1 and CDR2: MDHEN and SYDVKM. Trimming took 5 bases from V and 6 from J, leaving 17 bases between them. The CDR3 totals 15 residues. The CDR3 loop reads CASSGTRGSTQPQHF. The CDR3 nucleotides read TGTGCCAGCAGTGGGACGCGGGGTTCCACTCAGCCCCAGCATTTT. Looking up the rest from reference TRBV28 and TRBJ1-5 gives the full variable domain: DVKVTQSSRYLVKRTGEKVFLECVQDMDHENMFWYRQDPGLGLRLIYFSYDVKMKEKGDIPEGYSVSREKKERFSLILESASTNQTSMYLCASSGTRGSTQPQHFGDGTRLSIL.